This T cell receptor beta chain appears in the sequencing data of a study of OX40 agonist ivuxolimab in advanced cancers. Whole-study findings and limits: The study did not work out the antigen specificity of the expanded peripheral T cells.

TCRdb's copy holds only in-frame clones and misses some; the assay was immunoSEQ multiplex PCR. The data contain about 51,000 clones, approximately 91% of them seen just once; the ten biggest clones take up roughly 3.5%. This clone occurred a few times. Its antigen remains unknown. Germline V gene sequence: CDR1 SGHTA, CDR2 FQGNSA. The CDR3 is 17 residues long. J was trimmed by 2 bases and V by 5 bases; bases with no gene match: 10. Specimen: CD4+ or CD8+ T cells sorted from blood, collected in a trial of the OX40 agonist ivuxolimab. The receptor's source is an adult with an advanced solid tumor such as melanoma, head and neck, liver or kidney cancer. This rearrangement joins TRBV7-2 to TRBJ2-1; 9 positions match TRBD1. CDR3 sequence reads: CASSGGDRARTYNEQFF. CDR3 DNA: TGTGCCAGCAGCGGCGGGGACAGGGCTAGGACCTACAATGAGCAGTTCTTC.